This T cell receptor (beta chain) was identified during a study of T cell responses to AZD1222 COVID-19 vaccine. About this clone: The final CDR3 position lacks the conserved phenylalanine or tryptophan, pointing to a likely read error. No DNA is shown, since the ends of the CDR3 on it are uncertain; the CDR3 is the one TCRdb lists.

Generated by immunoSEQ multiplex PCR, the TCRdb table keeps only in-frame clones and is missing some. The sample gives 100,000 to 130,000 clones, approximately 89% of which show up once; around 3.3% is in the top ten. From its first to its last residue, the CDR3 has 12 amino acids. Germline lookup yields CDR1 MNHNS and CDR2 SASEGT. The sample in question was peripheral blood, obtained on day 0 of MenACWY control vaccination. The TCR originated in an adult in good health. The rearrangement joins TRBV6-1 to TRBJ1-1. CDR3 amino acids: CASSEFPWRTGL.